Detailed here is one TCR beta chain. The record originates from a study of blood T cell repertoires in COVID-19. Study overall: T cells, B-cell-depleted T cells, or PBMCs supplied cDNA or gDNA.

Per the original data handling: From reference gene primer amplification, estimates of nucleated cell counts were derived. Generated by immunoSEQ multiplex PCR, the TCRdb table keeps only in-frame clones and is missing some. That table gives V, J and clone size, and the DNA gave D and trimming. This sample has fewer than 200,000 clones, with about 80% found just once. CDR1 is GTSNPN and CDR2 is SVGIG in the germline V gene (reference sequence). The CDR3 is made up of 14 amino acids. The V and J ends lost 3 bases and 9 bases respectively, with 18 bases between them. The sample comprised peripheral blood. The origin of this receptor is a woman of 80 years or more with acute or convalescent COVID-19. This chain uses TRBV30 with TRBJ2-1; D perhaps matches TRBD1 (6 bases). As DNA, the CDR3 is TGTGCCTGGAGACCAGGGATACTCAGGGGTGAGCAGTTCTTC. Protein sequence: CAWRPGILRGEQFF.